Shown below are 26 T cell receptor beta chains from a single sample sequenced in a study of OX40 agonist ivuxolimab in advanced cancers. Sequencing used immunoSEQ multiplex PCR; TCRdb keeps in-frame clones, though not all of them. The sample records tens of thousands of clones, around 82% being singletons. Sequencing was performed on CD4+ or CD8+ T cells sorted from blood, taken in a trial of the OX40 agonist ivuxolimab. The receptors derive from an adult with an advanced solid tumor such as melanoma, head and neck, liver or kidney cancer.

DNA of the CDR3: TGTGCCAGCAGCTTTTCTGGGGGCTGGAACAATCAGCCCCAGCATTTT. Encoded protein: CASSFSGGWNNQPQHF. V is TRBV7-2 and J is TRBJ1-5; D is perhaps TRBD1 (6 bases). V gave up 3 bases and J gave up 3 bases, with 15 bases separating them. CDR1 is SGHTA and CDR2 is FQGNSA in the germline V gene. The length of the CDR3 is 16 residues.

The rearrangement joins TRBV7-6 to TRBJ2-7; TRBD2 matches at 8 bases. CDR3 length: 16 residues. In germline, CDR1 is SGHVS, CDR2 FNYEAQ. The V gene end was trimmed by 0 bases and the J gene end by 6 bases; junction bases not matched to a gene: 10. The CDR3 DNA is TGTGCCAGCAGCTTAGCGGGGGGACTAGACGCGGGCGAGCAGTACTTC. Its protein product is CASSLAGGLDAGEQYF. Complete variable domain (other parts from reference TRBV7-6 and TRBJ2-7): GAGVSQSPRYKVTKRGQDVALRCDPISGHVSLYWYRQALGQGPEFLTYFNYEAQQDKSGLPNDRFSAERPEGSISTLTIQRTEQRDSAMYRCASSLAGGLDAGEQYFGPGTRLTVT.

The chain employs TRBV7-3 and TRBJ2-2, with D tentatively TRBD2 (5 bases). V lost 2 bases and J 2 bases, leaving 9 bases between the germline ends. The CDR3 has 15 residues. CDR1 and CDR2 (germline): SGHTA, FQGTGA. CDR3 region: CASSLGLANTGELFF. DNA for the CDR3: TGTGCCAGCAGCTTAGGGCTAGCAAACACCGGGGAGCTGTTTTTT.

The chain employs TRBV11-3 and TRBJ1-1; perhaps TRBD1 as D (6 bases). CDR1 and CDR2 (germline): SGHNT, YENEEA. Trimming took off 1 base at V and 6 bases at J, with 15 bases between the two ends. This CDR3 has 15 amino acids. The CDR3 DNA is TGTGCCAGCAGCTTAGTATTTGGGACACCTTCTGAAGCTTTCTTT. Encoded protein: CASSLVFGTPSEAFF.

The chain's CDR3 is CASNRVGHEQFF. Here the CDR3 DNA reads TGTGCCAGCAATCGAGTTGGGCATGAGCAGTTCTTC. This sequence joins TRBV6-1 and TRBJ2-1; D is ambiguous. This CDR3 is built from 12 residues. Trimming stripped 7 bases from V and 8 bases from J, with 12 bases between. In germline, CDR1 is MNHNS, CDR2 SASEGT.

This chain connects TRBV11-2 to TRBJ2-5; 12 bases are a match to TRBD1. Trimming took 2 bases from V and 7 from J; bases not matched to a gene: 8. The CDR3 runs 16 residues. Germline loops: CDR1 SGHAT, CDR2 FQNNGV. The CDR3 is CASSLLGTGGVGTQYF. CDR3 DNA: TGTGCCAGCAGCTTATTGGGGACAGGGGGCGTCGGGACCCAGTACTTC.

V usage is TRBV6-8 and J usage is TRBJ1-1; perhaps TRBD1 as D (6 bases). Looked up from germline, CDR1 is MNHGY and CDR2 is SAAAGT. This CDR3 has 15 amino acids. V lost 5 bases, J lost 2 bases, and 15 bases lay in between. DNA of the CDR3: TGTGCCAGCAGTGGTGGACAGCCGATAAACACTGAAGCTTTCTTT. Protein sequence: CASSGGQPINTEAFF.

V is TRBV19 and J is TRBJ1-3; 8 bases are shared with TRBD1. CDR1 and CDR2 from the germline V gene are LNHDA and SQIVND (reference sequence). J was trimmed by 2 bases and V by 5 bases; bases with no gene match: 5. The CDR3 is 15 residues long. The DNA of the CDR3 is TGTGCCAGTAGTTATCAACAGGGGGCTGGAAACACCATATATTTT. This translates into CASSYQQGAGNTIYF.

This chain uses TRBV7-7 with TRBJ2-3, with 7 nucleotides matching TRBD1. Unmatched junction bases numbered 7, after V lost 5 bases and J lost 2 bases. Germline V lookup: CDR1 SSHAT, CDR2 FNYEAQ (reference sequence). The CDR3 spans 15 residues. The CDR3 spells CASSLTTGPTDTQYF. The DNA for the CDR3 is TGTGCCAGCAGCCTCACGACAGGGCCCACAGATACGCAGTATTTT.

V is TRBV19 and J is TRBJ1-4, with no clear D. Trimming stripped 1 base from V and 4 bases from J, with 1 base between. Per germline, CDR1 LNHDA and CDR2 SQIVND (reference sequence). The CDR3 runs 12 residues. The CDR3 nucleotides are TGTGCCAGTAGTATAGTTAATGAAAAACTGTTTTTT. Residues: CASSIVNEKLFF.

This clone has only one observation. The rearrangement uses TRBV5-1 and TRBJ1-5, with 11 bases matching TRBD1. V dropped 0 bases and J dropped 5; count of bases not matched to a gene: 1. Germline values: CDR1 SGHRS, CDR2 YFSETQ. The length of the CDR3 is 15 residues. CDR3 bases: TGCGCCAGCAGCTTGGGGACAGGGGGCCATCAGCCCCAGCATTTT. This sequence encodes CASSLGTGGHQPQHF.

The gene calls are TRBV7-2 and TRBJ2-1; unclear D gene. The germline V gene has CDR1 SGHTA and CDR2 FQGNSA. The length of the CDR3 is 14 residues. Between the trimmed V and J ends, which lost 1 base and 9 bases, there was a span of 13 bases. The CDR3 DNA sequence: TGTGCCAGCAGCTTAGGTGGGCCATCAGGTGAGCAGTTCTTC. Its protein product is CASSLGGPSGEQFF.

Only a few counts were recorded for this clone. The chain employs TRBV5-4 and TRBJ2-5; tentatively, D is TRBD2 (5 bases). The CDR3 length is 15 residues. The V end was cut by 4 bases, the J end by 5 bases, with 18 bases between. Germline lookup yields CDR1 SGHNT and CDR2 YYREEE (reference sequence). This chain's CDR3 is CASSVGETKRETQYF. For the CDR3, the DNA is TGTGCCAGCAGCGTCGGCGAGACTAAGCGGGAGACCCAGTACTTC.

The chain carries TRBV7-7 and TRBJ2-1, with TRBD2 as a possible D gene (5 bases). V was clipped by 3 bases and J by 2 bases, with 11 bases between them. The CDR3 is made up of 15 amino acids. Germline-derived CDR1 and CDR2 are SSHAT and FNYEAQ (reference sequence). The CDR3 reads CASSLNRETYNEQFF. The CDR3 DNA sequence: TGTGCCAGCAGCTTGAACCGGGAAACCTACAATGAGCAGTTCTTC.

J is TRBJ2-7 and V is TRBV11-2; D call uncertain. Germline V gives CDR1 SGHAT, CDR2 FQNNGV. CDR3 length equals 15 residues. V was pared by 1 base and J by 0 bases, with 10 bases between. This chain's CDR3 is CASSLASGSSYEQYF. The CDR3 coding sequence is TGTGCCAGCAGCTTAGCGAGTGGCAGCTCCTACGAGCAGTACTTC.

The chain has TRBV7-2 and TRBJ2-5; D not certain. Germline CDR1 and CDR2: SGHTA and FQGNSA. Trimming pared 1 base from V and 2 bases from J, leaving 5 bases between. The CDR3 spans 13 residues. The CDR3 bases are TGTGCCAGCAGCTTAGGCTCGCAAGAGACCCAGTACTTC. Protein: CASSLGSQETQYF.

The V gene is TRBV28, the J gene TRBJ2-2, with 9 bases aligning to TRBD1. This CDR3 has 13 amino acids. CDR1 and CDR2 from the germline V gene are MDHEN and SYDVKM. V trimming: 6 bases; J trimming: 6 bases; junction bases outside the gene matches: 2. The CDR3 sequence is CASRGQGSGELFF. The CDR3 DNA is TGTGCCAGCAGGGGACAGGGTTCCGGGGAGCTGTTTTTT. The entire variable domain, with the rest obtained from reference TRBV28 and TRBJ2-2, is as follows: DVKVTQSSRYLVKRTGEKVFLECVQDMDHENMFWYRQDPGLGLRLIYFSYDVKMKEKGDIPEGYSVSREKKERFSLILESASTNQTSMYLCASRGQGSGELFFGEGSRLTVL.

V is TRBV19 and J is TRBJ2-2; tentatively, D is TRBD2 (6 bases). CDR3 length: 16 residues. Between the trimmed V and J ends, which lost 8 bases and 5 bases, there was a span of 21 bases. From germline, CDR1 is LNHDA and CDR2 SQIVND (reference sequence). CDR3 nucleotide sequence: TGTGCCAGTCAACCCCGGAGGGCAGGTATAACCGGGGAGCTGTTTTTT. Amino acids: CASQPRRAGITGELFF. The whole variable domain, remainder taken from reference TRBV19 and TRBJ2-2, is DGGITQSPKYLFRKEGQNVTLSCEQNLNHDAMYWYRQDPGQGLRLIYYSQIVNDFQKGDIAEGYSVSREKKESFPLTVTSAQKNPTAFYLCASQPRRAGITGELFFGEGSRLTVL.

This rearrangement joins TRBV2 to TRBJ1-6, with D unresolved. CDR3 length: 15 amino acids. CDR1 is SNHLY, CDR2 FYNNEI, per germline. V lost 6 bases to trimming and J lost 10 bases, with 19 bases between them. CDR3 coding DNA: TGTGCCAGCAGCGTAAGACGGATTGAAACGTCACCCCTCCACTTT. Translating it yields CASSVRRIETSPLHF.

The V and J genes are TRBV27 and TRBJ2-3; 10 bases match TRBD2. V lost 2 bases, J lost 0 bases, and 5 bases stayed unmatched. Germline loops: CDR1 MNHEY, CDR2 SMNVEV (reference sequence). The CDR3 contains 17 residues. CDR3 loop: CASSLTLTSGSTDTQYF. The CDR3 DNA follows: TGTGCCAGCAGTTTAACGCTGACTAGCGGGAGCACAGATACGCAGTATTTT.

This rearrangement joins TRBV10-3 to TRBJ1-5; weak D call: TRBD1 (6 bases). Trimming stripped 6 bases from V and 5 bases from J, with 14 bases between. CDR1 is ENHRY, CDR2 SYGVKD, per germline. The CDR3 spans 14 residues. CDR3 sequence: CAISDLQGDQPQHF. The CDR3 DNA sequence: TGTGCCATCAGCGATCTACAGGGAGATCAGCCCCAGCATTTT.

The rearrangement links TRBV30 to TRBJ2-2; maybe TRBD2 (5 bases). Germline V gene lookup returns CDR1 GTSNPN and CDR2 SVGIG (reference sequence). The CDR3 spans 14 residues. The V gene lost 4 bases and the J gene lost 0 bases, with 9 bases spanning the gap. The CDR3 bases are TGTGCCTGGAATAACGGGACGAACACCGGGGAGCTGTTTTTT. Protein: CAWNNGTNTGELFF.

CDR3 sequence reads: CASSIDTGDHSGNTIYF. CDR3 nucleotides: TGTGCCAGTAGTATAGATACAGGGGACCACTCTGGAAACACCATATATTTT. This sequence joins TRBV19 and TRBJ1-3; 7 bases are a match to TRBD1. The CDR3 spans 17 residues. J was trimmed by 0 bases and V by 0 bases; bases with no gene match: 5. CDR1 is LNHDA, CDR2 SQIVND, per germline (reference sequence).

This clone came up once. The chain employs TRBV11-1 and TRBJ1-5; TRBD1 matches at 8 bases. This CDR3 comprises 14 residues. Germline values: CDR1 SGHAT, CDR2 FQDESV (reference sequence). Trimming took 4 bases from V and 5 from J; bases not matched to a gene: 4. The CDR3 reads CASSSGTGYQPQHF. The CDR3 DNA reads TGTGCCAGCAGCTCCGGGACAGGCTATCAGCCCCAGCATTTT. The full variable domain, in which reference TRBV11-1 and TRBJ1-5 provide the parts outside the CDR3, is EAEVAQSPRYKITEKSQAVAFWCDPISGHATLYWYRQILGQGPELLVQFQDESVVDDSQLPKDRFSAERLKGVDSTLKIQPAELGDSAMYLCASSSGTGYQPQHFGDGTRLSIL.

The chain has TRBV7-6 and TRBJ2-7, with TRBD2 matching over 13 bases. The ends lost 1 base at V and 4 bases at J; junction bases unmatched: 7. The V gene's germline CDR1 is SGHVS and CDR2 FNYEAQ. The length of the CDR3 is 17 residues. CDR3 bases: TGTGCCAGCAGCTTAGGGGCCGGACTAGCGGGAGTTTACGAGCAGTACTTC. Translated: CASSLGAGLAGVYEQYF.

In this sample, this clone turned up once. The rearrangement joins TRBV6-5 to TRBJ1-2; D uncertain. There are 16 residues in the CDR3. Looked up from germline, CDR1 is MNHEY and CDR2 is SVGAGI. Trimming left V 0 bases short and J 4 bases short, with 15 bases between. This CDR3 is CASSYSLPSEGYGYTF. CDR3 sequence (DNA): TGTGCCAGCAGTTACTCGCTACCAAGCGAAGGCTATGGCTACACCTTC.